These 15 T cell receptor beta chains were all obtained from the same sample, sequenced in a study of CD8+ T cells in alopecia areata. The sequencing template was cDNA reverse transcribed from extracted RNA. Profiled with immunoSEQ multiplex PCR; TCRdb holds only in-frame clones, not every one. The sample gives about 14,000 clones, 50% to 60% of which show up once; approximately 11% is in the top ten. Alopecia areata patients provided lesional scalp punch biopsies and peripheral blood, both collected for the study. Sample: skin, taken at week 0. The receptors originated from a human donor with alopecia areata.

The chain carries TRBV30 and TRBJ1-5, with a weak D call TRBD1 (5 bases). There are 14 residues in the CDR3. Per the germline V gene, CDR1 is GTSNPN and CDR2 is SVGIG (reference sequence). Trimming stripped 5 bases from V and 1 base from J, with 12 bases between. CDR3 residues: CAWQRWGSNQPQHF. The CDR3 DNA is TGTGCCTGGCAGCGTTGGGGGAGCAATCAGCCCCAGCATTTT.

This sequence joins TRBV29-1 and TRBJ1-2, with 8 bases identical to TRBD1. The CDR3 contains 14 residues. Germline V CDR1 and CDR2: SQVTM, ANQGSEA. J was trimmed by 8 bases and V by 1 base; bases with no gene match: 9. The DNA for the CDR3 is TGCAGCGTTGAAGGCGACAGGGGTGAGGAGGGCTACACCTTC. Translating it yields CSVEGDRGEEGYTF. The variable domain in full, completed from reference TRBV29-1 and TRBJ1-2, reads SAVISQKPSRDICQRGTSLTIQCQVDSQVTMMFWYRQQPGQSLTLIATANQGSEATYESGFVIDKFPISRPNLTFSTLTVSNMSPEDSSIYLCSVEGDRGEEGYTFGSGTRLTVV.

This clone was counted a few times. V and J are TRBV5-4 and TRBJ1-5; D call uncertain. Trimming took off 4 bases at V and 1 base at J, with 21 bases between the two ends. The CDR3 consists of 18 residues. Looked up from germline, CDR1 is SGHNT and CDR2 is YYREEE (reference sequence). CDR3 loop: CASSQDFRNSLSNQPQHF. CDR3 DNA sequence: TGTGCCAGCAGCCAAGATTTTAGGAATAGTTTAAGCAATCAGCCCCAGCATTTT.

V gene TRBV4-1 combines with J gene TRBJ1-1, with a possible D match to TRBD1 (5 bases). In germline, CDR1 is MGHRA, CDR2 YSYEKL. CDR3 size: 13 residues. With 2 bases removed from V and 8 bases from J, the gap between germline ends came to 12 bases. CDR3 in amino acids: CASSQRRGLEAFF. CDR3 nucleotide sequence: TGCGCCAGCAGCCAAAGGAGGGGACTGGAAGCTTTCTTT.

The chain combines TRBV28 with TRBJ2-6; 11 bases line up with TRBD1. Germline V gene sequence: CDR1 MDHEN, CDR2 SYDVKM. V dropped 11 bases and J dropped 0; count of bases not matched to a gene: 3. This CDR3 spans 15 amino acids. The CDR3 nucleotides read TGTGCCTCCGGGACAGGGGGCTCTGGGGCCAACGTCCTGACTTTC. It encodes CASGTGGSGANVLTF. Full variable domain (missing parts from reference TRBV28 and TRBJ2-6): DVKVTQSSRYLVKRTGEKVFLECVQDMDHENMFWYRQDPGLGLRLIYFSYDVKMKEKGDIPEGYSVSREKKERFSLILESASTNQTSMYLCASGTGGSGANVLTFGAGSRLTVL.

J is TRBJ2-1 and V is TRBV29-1; 11 positions agree with TRBD1. V was clipped by 6 bases and J by 0 bases; unmatched bases: 16. The CDR3 length is 19 residues. CDR1 is SQVTM and CDR2 is ANQGSEA in the germline V gene. CDR3 bases: TGCAGCGTAGGATTGGGGGGACAGGGGGTTCGTAGCTCCTACAATGAGCAGTTCTTC. Translation gives CSVGLGGQGVRSSYNEQFF.

This clone was detected a few times. This chain connects TRBV6-5 to TRBJ2-5, with D possibly matching TRBD2 (6 bases). The germline CDR1 and CDR2 sequences are MNHEY and SVGAGI. This CDR3 spans 12 amino acids. With 5 bases removed from V and 8 bases from J, the gap between germline ends came to 12 bases. The CDR3 spells CASSQEGRTQYF. As DNA, the CDR3 is TGTGCCAGCAGTCAGGAGGGCCGAACCCAGTACTTC.

The V call is TRBV19, the J call TRBJ2-5; TRBD2 matches at 7 bases. The ends lost 4 bases at V and 1 base at J; junction bases unmatched: 9. The germline CDR1 and CDR2 sequences are LNHDA and SQIVND (reference sequence). The CDR3 runs 16 residues. CDR3 loop: CASSRSLAATQETQYF. CDR3 sequence (DNA): TGTGCCAGTAGTAGATCCCTAGCGGCGACCCAAGAGACCCAGTACTTC.

The rearrangement links TRBV5-1 to TRBJ2-5; D is undetermined. The CDR3 sequence is 13 residues long. Germline V CDR1 and CDR2: SGHRS, YFSETQ. Trimming removed 2 bases from V and 1 base from J, with 6 bases in between. CDR3 DNA: TGCGCCAGCAGCTTAGGACGCCAAGAGACCCAGTACTTC. It translates to CASSLGRQETQYF.

V gene TRBV6-5 combines with J gene TRBJ2-3, with D maybe TRBD2 (6 bases). V was trimmed by 6 bases and J by 3 bases, leaving 13 bases between them. Per the germline V gene, CDR1 is MNHEY and CDR2 is SVGAGI. The CDR3 extends over 14 amino acids. The chain's CDR3 is CASRLGEVTDTQYF. The DNA of the CDR3 is TGTGCCAGCAGGCTAGGGGAGGTGACAGATACGCAGTATTTT.

This clone was detected only once. The chain combines TRBV6-5 with TRBJ1-5, with D hard to call. V was pared by 6 bases and J by 4 bases, with 10 bases between. This CDR3 is 13 amino acids long. Per germline, CDR1 MNHEY and CDR2 SVGAGI. CDR3 residues: CASRAVTNQPQHF. The CDR3 nucleotides are TGTGCCAGCAGGGCAGTTACGAATCAGCCCCAGCATTTT.

This chain links TRBV11-2 with TRBJ2-3; the D gene is possibly TRBD1 (5 bases). The germline V gene encodes CDR1 SGHAT and CDR2 FQNNGV. Trimming took 2 bases from V and 3 from J, leaving 21 bases between them. The CDR3 is 18 residues long. CDR3 coding DNA: TGTGCCAGCAGCTTACAAATCGGGCCCAGGGATGGTACAGATACGCAGTATTTT. It is translated as CASSLQIGPRDGTDTQYF.

The V call is TRBV9, the J call TRBJ1-2; the match to TRBD1 covers 9 bases. Germline V gives CDR1 SGDLS, CDR2 YYNGEE. This CDR3 spans 14 amino acids. V lost 4 bases, J lost 1 base, and 2 bases stayed unmatched. The CDR3 spells CASSQGQGNYGYTF. The CDR3 DNA follows: TGTGCCAGCAGCCAGGGACAGGGTAACTATGGCTACACCTTC.

The gene calls are TRBV4-1 and TRBJ2-3; D gene uncertain. This CDR3 has 13 amino acids. V was clipped by 1 base and J by 3 bases, with 5 bases between them. From germline, CDR1 is MGHRA and CDR2 YSYEKL. CDR3 nucleotide sequence: TGCGCCAGCAGCCAAGGGTCGACAGATACGCAGTATTTT. This translates into CASSQGSTDTQYF.

The chain links TRBV11-3 to TRBJ1-6, with D possibly matching TRBD1 (5 bases). Trimming removed 3 bases from V and 5 bases from J, with 14 bases in between. CDR3 size: 16 residues. Germline values: CDR1 SGHNT, CDR2 YENEEA. In nucleotides, the CDR3 is TGTGCCAGCAGCTTTGGGGGGGTGACAGATAATTCACCCCTCCACTTT. Its translation is CASSFGGVTDNSPLHF.